This T cell receptor beta chain was identified in a study of radiotherapy plus CTLA-4 blockade in lung cancer. Repertoires were generated with immunoSEQ multiplex PCR, while TCRdb's copy carries only in-frame clones and drops some. This repertoire shows about 14,000 clones, roughly 86% found once; its top ten account for under 15%. Germline V lookup: CDR1 SNHLY, CDR2 FYNNEI. The CDR3 extends over 15 amino acids. V was clipped by 4 bases and J by 7 bases, with 16 bases between them. The sequence came from a human donor with non-small cell lung cancer that progressed on radiotherapy plus ipilimumab. Some clones in this sample may be carry-over from other donors' samples. Material: peripheral blood, obtained from a patient treated with radiotherapy plus ipilimumab. The V gene is TRBV2, the J gene TRBJ1-4, with a weak D call TRBD1 (6 bases). This chain's CDR3 is CASSGEQGRGEKLFF. In DNA, the CDR3 is TGTGCCAGCAGTGGAGAACAGGGAAGGGGTGAAAAACTGTTTTTT.